The entry below describes one T cell receptor beta chain. The CDR3 totals 12 residues. Trimming took 3 bases from V and 8 from J; bases not matched to a gene: 2. Looked up from germline, CDR1 is MNHEY and CDR2 is SMNVEV (reference sequence). The data belong to a study of blood T cell repertoires in COVID-19. Study-wide background: Donors in the United States, Italy and Spain gave samples during acute or convalescent COVID-19. The cDNA or gDNA used as material had been derived from T cells, B-cell-depleted T cells, or PBMCs.

How the authors handled the data: For nucleated cells, counts were estimated from reference gene primer amplification. Here immunoSEQ multiplex PCR was the method, and the copy in TCRdb shows in-frame clones only, minus some. V, J and clone size were drawn from that table, and D and trimming were deduced from the DNA. This table holds some 260,000 clones, more than 65% found once. This sequence originates from a woman aged 18-29 years with acute or convalescent COVID-19. Material: peripheral blood. The rearrangement links TRBV27 to TRBJ2-3, with 7 bases matching TRBD2. CDR3 sequence (DNA): TGTGCCAGCAGTTTCGGGGAGGGTACGCAGTATTTT. Translating gives CASSFGEGTQYF.